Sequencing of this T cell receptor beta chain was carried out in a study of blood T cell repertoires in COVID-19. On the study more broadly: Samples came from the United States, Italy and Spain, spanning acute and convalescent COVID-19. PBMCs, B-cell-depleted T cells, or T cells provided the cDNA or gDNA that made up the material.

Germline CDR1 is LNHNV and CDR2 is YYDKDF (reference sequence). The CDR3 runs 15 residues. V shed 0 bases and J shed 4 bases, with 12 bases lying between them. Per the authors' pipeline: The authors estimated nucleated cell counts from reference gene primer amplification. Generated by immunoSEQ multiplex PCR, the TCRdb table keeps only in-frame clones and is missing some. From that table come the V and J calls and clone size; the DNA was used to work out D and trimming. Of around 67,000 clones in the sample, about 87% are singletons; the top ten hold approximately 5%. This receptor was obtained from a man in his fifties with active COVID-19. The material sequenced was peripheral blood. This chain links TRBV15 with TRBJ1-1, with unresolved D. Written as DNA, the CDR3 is TGTGCCACCAGCAGAGATAGGACCGCGGGCACTGAAGCTTTCTTT. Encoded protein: CATSRDRTAGTEAFF. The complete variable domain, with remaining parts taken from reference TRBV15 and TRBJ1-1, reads DAMVIQNPRYQVTQFGKPVTLSCSQTLNHNVMYWYQQKSSQAPKLLFHYYDKDFNNEADTPDNFQSRRPNTSFCFLDIRSPGLGDTAMYLCATSRDRTAGTEAFFGQGTRLTVV.